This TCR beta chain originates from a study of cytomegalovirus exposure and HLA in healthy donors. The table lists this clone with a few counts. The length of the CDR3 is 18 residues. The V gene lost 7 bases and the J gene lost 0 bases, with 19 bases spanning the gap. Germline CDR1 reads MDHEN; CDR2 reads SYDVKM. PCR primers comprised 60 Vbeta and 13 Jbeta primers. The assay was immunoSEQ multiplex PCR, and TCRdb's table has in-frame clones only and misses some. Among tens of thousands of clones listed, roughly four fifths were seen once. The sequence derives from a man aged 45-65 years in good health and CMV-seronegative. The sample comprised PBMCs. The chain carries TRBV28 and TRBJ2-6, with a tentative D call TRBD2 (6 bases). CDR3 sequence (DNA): TGTGCCAGCACCCCCGGGAGCGTATCTTTCTCTGGGGCCAACGTCCTGACTTTC. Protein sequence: CASTPGSVSFSGANVLTF.